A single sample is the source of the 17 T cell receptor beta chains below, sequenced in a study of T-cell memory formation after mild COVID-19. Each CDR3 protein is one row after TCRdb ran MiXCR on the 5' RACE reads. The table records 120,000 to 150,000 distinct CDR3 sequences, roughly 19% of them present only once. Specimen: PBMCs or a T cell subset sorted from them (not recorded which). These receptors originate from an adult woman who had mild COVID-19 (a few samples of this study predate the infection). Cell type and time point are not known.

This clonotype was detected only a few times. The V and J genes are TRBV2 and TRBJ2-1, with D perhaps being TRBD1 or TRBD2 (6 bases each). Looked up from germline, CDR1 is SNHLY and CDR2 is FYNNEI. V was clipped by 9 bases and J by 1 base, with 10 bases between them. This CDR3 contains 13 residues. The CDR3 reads CASTGRSYNEQFF. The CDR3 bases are TGTGCCAGTACAGGGAGGTCCTACAATGAGCAGTTCTTC. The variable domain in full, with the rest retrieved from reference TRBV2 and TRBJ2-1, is EPEVTQTPSHQVTQMGQEVILRCVPISNHLYFYWYRQILGQKVEFLVSFYNNEISEKSEIFDDQFSVERPDGSNFTLKIRSTKLEDSAMYFCASTGRSYNEQFFGPGTRLTVL.

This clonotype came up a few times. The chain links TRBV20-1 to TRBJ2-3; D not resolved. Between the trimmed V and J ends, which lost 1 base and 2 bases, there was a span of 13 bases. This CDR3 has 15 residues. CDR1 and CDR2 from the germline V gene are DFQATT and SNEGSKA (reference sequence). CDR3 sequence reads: CSARGRVLLTDTQYF. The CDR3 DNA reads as TGCAGTGCTAGAGGACGAGTACTTCTCACAGATACGCAGTATTTT.

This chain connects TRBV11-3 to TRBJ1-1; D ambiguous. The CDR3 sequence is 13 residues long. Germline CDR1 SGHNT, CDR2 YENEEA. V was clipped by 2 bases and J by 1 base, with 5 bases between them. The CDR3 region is CASSLLSNTEAFF. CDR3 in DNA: TGTGCCAGCAGCTTATTATCGAACACTGAAGCTTTCTTT.

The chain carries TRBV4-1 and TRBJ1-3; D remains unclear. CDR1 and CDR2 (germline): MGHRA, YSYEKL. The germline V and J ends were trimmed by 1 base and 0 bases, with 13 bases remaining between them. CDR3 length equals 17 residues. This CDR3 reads CASSQVGRTRSGNTIYF. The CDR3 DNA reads TGCGCCAGCAGCCAAGTAGGTAGGACTCGCTCTGGAAACACCATATATTTT.

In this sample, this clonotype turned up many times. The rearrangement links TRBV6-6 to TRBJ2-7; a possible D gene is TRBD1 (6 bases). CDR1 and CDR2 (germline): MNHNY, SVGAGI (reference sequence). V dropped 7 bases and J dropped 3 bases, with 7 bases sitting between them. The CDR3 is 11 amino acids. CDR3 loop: CASKQGYEQYF. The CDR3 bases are TGTGCCAGCAAACAGGGCTACGAGCAGTACTTC.

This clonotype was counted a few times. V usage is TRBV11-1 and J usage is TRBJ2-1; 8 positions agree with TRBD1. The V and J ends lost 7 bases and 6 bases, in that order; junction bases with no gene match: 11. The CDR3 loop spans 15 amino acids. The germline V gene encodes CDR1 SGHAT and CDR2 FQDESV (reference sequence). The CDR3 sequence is CASNRDRSHSNEQFF. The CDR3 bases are TGTGCCAGCAATCGGGACAGGTCACATTCCAATGAGCAGTTCTTC.

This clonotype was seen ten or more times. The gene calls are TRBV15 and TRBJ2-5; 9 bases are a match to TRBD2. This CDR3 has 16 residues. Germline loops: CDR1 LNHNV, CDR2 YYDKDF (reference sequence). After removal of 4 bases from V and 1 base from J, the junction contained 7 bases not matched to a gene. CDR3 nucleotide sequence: TGTGCCACCAGCACCCATCGAGCGGGGGGCCAAGAGACCCAGTACTTC. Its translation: CATSTHRAGGQETQYF.

In DNA, the CDR3 is TGTGCCAGCAGACTGACCGGGACAGGGTCCTACAATGAGCAGTTCTTC. Protein: CASRLTGTGSYNEQFF. J is TRBJ2-1 and V is TRBV6-5; 9 bases fit TRBD1. This CDR3 is built from 16 residues. Germline values: CDR1 MNHEY, CDR2 SVGAGI. Trimming removed 6 bases from V and 1 base from J; junction bases left unmatched: 7.

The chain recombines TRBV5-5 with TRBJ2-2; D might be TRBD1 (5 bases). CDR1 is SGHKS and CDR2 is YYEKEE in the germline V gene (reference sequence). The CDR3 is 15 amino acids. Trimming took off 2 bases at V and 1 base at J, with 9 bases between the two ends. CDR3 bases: TGTGCCAGCAGCTTCTCTCAGGGGAACACCGGGGAGCTGTTTTTT. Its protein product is CASSFSQGNTGELFF.

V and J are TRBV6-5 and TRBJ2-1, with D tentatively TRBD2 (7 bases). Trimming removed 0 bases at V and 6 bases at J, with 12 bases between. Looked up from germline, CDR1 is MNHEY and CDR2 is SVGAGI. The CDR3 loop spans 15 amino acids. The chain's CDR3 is CASSYSGGGRNEQFF. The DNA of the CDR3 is TGTGCCAGCAGTTACTCGGGAGGGGGGCGCAATGAGCAGTTCTTC.

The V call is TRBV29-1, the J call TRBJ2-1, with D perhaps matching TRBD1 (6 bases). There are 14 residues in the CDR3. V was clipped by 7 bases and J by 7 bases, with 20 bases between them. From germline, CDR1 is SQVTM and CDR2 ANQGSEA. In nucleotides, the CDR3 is TGCAGCGCCCGACAGGTTCAGGTCCGGAATGAGCAGTTCTTC. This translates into CSARQVQVRNEQFF.

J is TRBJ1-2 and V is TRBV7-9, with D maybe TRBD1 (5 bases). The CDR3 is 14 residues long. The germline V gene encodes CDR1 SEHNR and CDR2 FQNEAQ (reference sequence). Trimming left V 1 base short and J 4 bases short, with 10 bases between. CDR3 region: CASSLGGNRYGYTF. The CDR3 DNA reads TGTGCCAGCAGCTTAGGGGGGAACCGCTATGGCTACACCTTC.

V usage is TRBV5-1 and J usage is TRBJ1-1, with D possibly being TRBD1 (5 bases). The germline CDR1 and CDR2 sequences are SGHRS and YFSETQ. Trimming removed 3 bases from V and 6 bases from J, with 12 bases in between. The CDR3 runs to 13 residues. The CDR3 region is CASSSLDSAEAFF. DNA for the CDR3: TGCGCCAGCAGCTCCTTAGACAGCGCTGAAGCTTTCTTT.

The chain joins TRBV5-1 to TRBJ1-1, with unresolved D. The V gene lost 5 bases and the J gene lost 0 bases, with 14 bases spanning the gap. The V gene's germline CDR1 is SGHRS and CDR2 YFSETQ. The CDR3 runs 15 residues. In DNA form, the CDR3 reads TGCGCCAGCAGTCAATTGACCGGGTTGAACACTGAAGCTTTCTTT. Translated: CASSQLTGLNTEAFF.

CDR3 sequence (DNA): TGTGCCAGCCGCGGGGGGATCCCTCCCCAAGGGCAGTACTTC. Its protein product is CASRGGIPPQGQYF. This sequence joins TRBV6-9 and TRBJ2-7, with 8 bases lining up with TRBD2. Per the germline V gene, CDR1 is MNHGY and CDR2 is SVAAGI. This CDR3 contains 14 residues. The V and J ends lost 8 bases and 9 bases, in that order; junction bases with no gene match: 15.

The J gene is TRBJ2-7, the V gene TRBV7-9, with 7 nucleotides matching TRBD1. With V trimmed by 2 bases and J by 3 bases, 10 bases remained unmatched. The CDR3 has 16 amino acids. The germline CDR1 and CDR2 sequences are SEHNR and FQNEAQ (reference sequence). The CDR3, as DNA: TGTGCCAGCAGCTTATGGGGACAGAAGATAGTCTACGAGCAGTACTTC. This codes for CASSLWGQKIVYEQYF.

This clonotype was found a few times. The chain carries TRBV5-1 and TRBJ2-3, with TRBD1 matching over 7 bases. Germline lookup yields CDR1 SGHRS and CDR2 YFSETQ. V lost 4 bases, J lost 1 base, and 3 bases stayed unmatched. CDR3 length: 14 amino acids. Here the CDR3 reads CASSRDSRTDTQYF. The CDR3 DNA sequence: TGCGCCAGCAGCCGGGACAGCCGCACAGATACGCAGTATTTT.